What follows are 25 T cell receptor beta chains derived from one specimen sequenced in a study of cytomegalovirus exposure and HLA in healthy donors. PCR amplification relied on 60 Vbeta primers (plus 13 Jbeta primers). The data were produced by immunoSEQ multiplex PCR, yet TCRdb's version contains in-frame clones alone and is incomplete. Of 60,000 to 70,000 clones in the sample, around 82% are singletons; the top ten hold 7% to 8%. Sequenced input: PBMCs. The receptors shown here come from a man aged 18 to 29 in good health and CMV-seropositive.

V is TRBV6-1 and J is TRBJ2-7; 7 bases fit TRBD2. Germline loops: CDR1 MNHNS, CDR2 SASEGT. J was trimmed by 6 bases and V by 5 bases; bases with no gene match: 13. The CDR3 consists of 15 residues. CDR3 amino acids: CASSPGGNLWGEQYF. The CDR3 DNA reads TGTGCCAGCAGTCCCGGGGGGAACCTTTGGGGCGAGCAGTACTTC.

The chain links TRBV6-5 to TRBJ1-5, with 7 bases that match TRBD1. This CDR3 comprises 15 residues. CDR1 and CDR2 (germline): MNHEY, SVGAGI. The V gene end was trimmed by 2 bases and the J gene end by 4 bases; junction bases not matched to a gene: 5. CDR3 sequence reads: CASSYGQEGNQPQHF. For the CDR3, the DNA is TGTGCCAGCAGTTACGGACAGGAGGGGAATCAGCCCCAGCATTTT.

The rearrangement joins TRBV6-5 to TRBJ1-3; the D is unclear. The length of the CDR3 is 15 residues. Germline V gives CDR1 MNHEY, CDR2 SVGAGI. Trimming took off 0 bases at V and 4 bases at J, with 10 bases between the two ends. The CDR3 sequence: CASSYSKPNGNTIYF. CDR3 bases: TGTGCCAGCAGTTACTCGAAGCCCAACGGAAACACCATATATTTT.

The chain joins TRBV6-1 to TRBJ1-4; D uncertain. V was clipped by 4 bases and J by 6 bases, with 9 bases between them. This CDR3 contains 13 residues. In germline, CDR1 is MNHNS, CDR2 SASEGT. CDR3 amino acids: CASSGLDYEKLFF. CDR3 DNA: TGTGCCAGCAGTGGGCTGGACTATGAAAAACTGTTTTTT.

The chain combines TRBV10-3 with TRBJ2-3; 9 positions match TRBD1. The germline V gene encodes CDR1 ENHRY and CDR2 SYGVKD. The CDR3 covers 14 residues. Trimming removed 5 bases from V and 4 bases from J; junction bases left unmatched: 4. The CDR3 DNA reads TGTGCCATCAGTTCTCGGACAGGGGCAGATACGCAGTATTTT. This sequence encodes CAISSRTGADTQYF.

This clone was found a few times. The J gene is TRBJ1-1, the V gene TRBV6-7; TRBD1 is a possible D gene (6 bases). TRBV6-7 is assigned to the ORF class and has an uncertain function. This CDR3 is built from 14 residues. The V end was cut by 5 bases, the J end by 0 bases, with 10 bases between. The CDR3: CASSNWTVNTEAFF. Written as DNA, the CDR3 is TGTGCCAGCAGTAACTGGACAGTGAACACTGAAGCTTTCTTT.

The rearrangement joins TRBV7-8 to TRBJ1-1; TRBD1 is a possible D gene (5 bases). The germline V gene encodes CDR1 SGHVS and CDR2 FQNEAQ. Trimming shortened V by 5 bases and J by 4 bases, and 14 bases separated the two germline ends. The CDR3 runs to 14 residues. CDR3 region: CASSATQGGTEAFF. The CDR3 nucleotides read TGTGCCAGCAGCGCTACCCAGGGAGGCACTGAAGCTTTCTTT. Complete variable domain (other parts from reference TRBV7-8 and TRBJ1-1): GAGVSQSPRYKVAKRGQDVALRCDPISGHVSLFWYQQALGQGPEFLTYFQNEAQLDKSGLPSDRFFAERPEGSVSTLKIQRTQQEDSAVYLCASSATQGGTEAFFGQGTRLTVV.

V gene TRBV6-1 combines with J gene TRBJ2-7, with 9 bases matching TRBD1. In germline, CDR1 is MNHNS, CDR2 SASEGT. CDR3 length equals 15 residues. Unmatched junction bases numbered 6, after V lost 4 bases and J lost 2 bases. The DNA for the CDR3 is TGTGCCAGCAGTGCGGGACAGGGAGGCCCCTACGAGCAGTACTTC. It is translated as CASSAGQGGPYEQYF.

The chain recombines TRBV6-1 with TRBJ1-5, with 9 bases identical to TRBD1. Trimming cost V 3 bases and J 2 bases; bases outside gene matches: 14. The CDR3 is 19 residues long. Germline CDR1 reads MNHNS; CDR2 reads SASEGT. DNA of the CDR3: TGTGCCAGCAGTGACGAGGGACAGGGACGGGCTCGGCGCAATCAGCCCCAGCATTTT. This translates into CASSDEGQGRARRNQPQHF.

The rearrangement uses TRBV2 and TRBJ2-5; 12 bases line up with TRBD2. The length of the CDR3 is 15 residues. V was pared by 3 bases and J by 5 bases, with 4 bases of the junction left unmatched. Germline V gene data show CDR1 as SNHLY and CDR2 as FYNNEI. The CDR3 loop reads CASSDGTSGLETQYF. Written as DNA, the CDR3 is TGTGCCAGCAGTGATGGGACTAGCGGGTTGGAGACCCAGTACTTC.

V and J are TRBV29-1 and TRBJ2-1, with 9 positions matching TRBD1. Trimming cost V 5 bases and J 4 bases; bases outside gene matches: 9. CDR1 is SQVTM, CDR2 ANQGSEA, per germline. The CDR3 loop spans 15 amino acids. The CDR3 DNA follows: TGCAGCGTTTCCGGGACAGGGAGAACTTACAATGAGCAGTTCTTC. Residues: CSVSGTGRTYNEQFF.

This chain connects TRBV28 to TRBJ1-5; 9 positions agree with TRBD1. The CDR3 extends over 15 amino acids. The germline gives CDR1 MDHEN, CDR2 SYDVKM. V lost 5 bases and J lost 6; bases outside the gene matches: 8. CDR3 DNA sequence: TGTGCCAGCAGTACGGGACAGGGAAACACTCAGCCCCAGCATTTT. It specifies CASSTGQGNTQPQHF.

The chain employs TRBV28 and TRBJ1-1, with D tentatively TRBD1 (5 bases). The CDR3 length is 11 residues. The V end lost 3 bases, the J end lost 9 bases, and 8 bases lay between the germline ends. Germline V CDR1 and CDR2: MDHEN, SYDVKM. The CDR3 bases are TGTGCCAGCAGTTTCGACAGTCAAGCTTTCTTT. Translated: CASSFDSQAFF.

The table lists this clone with a few counts. The rearrangement uses TRBV7-2 and TRBJ2-7; D ambiguous. CDR3 length: 13 residues. With 4 bases removed from V and 7 bases from J, the gap between germline ends came to 14 bases. CDR1 SGHTA and CDR2 FQGNSA come from the germline V gene. CDR3 sequence (DNA): TGTGCCAGCAGCTCCCCCGAAGTGGCAGAGCAGTACTTC. Amino acid sequence: CASSSPEVAEQYF.

The chain is built from TRBV4-2 and TRBJ1-1; 7 bases fit TRBD1. CDR3 length: 15 amino acids. Germline V gene data show CDR1 as LGHNA and CDR2 as YNFKEQ. Trimming removed 2 bases from V and 5 bases from J; junction bases left unmatched: 8. CDR3: CASSQLRGLSTEAFF. The CDR3 nucleotides are TGTGCCAGCAGCCAATTGAGGGGGCTGAGTACTGAAGCTTTCTTT.

The V gene is TRBV11-2, the J gene TRBJ2-1; D is undetermined. This CDR3 region has 11 residues. CDR1 and CDR2 from the germline V gene are SGHAT and FQNNGV. The germline V and J ends were trimmed by 5 bases and 4 bases, with 3 bases remaining between them. CDR3 DNA: TGTGCCAGCAGCCCATACAATGAGCAGTTCTTC. Protein product: CASSPYNEQFF. Filled out from reference TRBV11-2 and TRBJ2-1, the complete variable domain reads EAGVAQSPRYKIIEKRQSVAFWCNPISGHATLYWYQQILGQGPKLLIQFQNNGVVDDSQLPKDRFSAERLKGVDSTLKIQPAKLEDSAVYLCASSPYNEQFFGPGTRLTVL.

CDR3 sequence: CASSLDSPPYEQYF. In nucleotides, the CDR3 is TGTGCCAGCAGCCTGGACAGTCCACCATACGAGCAGTACTTC. The V call is TRBV6-5, the J call TRBJ2-7; possible D gene TRBD1, 6 bases. V was pared by 6 bases and J by 4 bases, with 16 bases between. From germline, CDR1 is MNHEY and CDR2 SVGAGI. The CDR3 has 14 amino acids.

The chain employs TRBV19 and TRBJ1-5; D perhaps matches TRBD1 (5 bases). V lost 1 base and J 3 bases, leaving 13 bases between the germline ends. Germline-derived CDR1 and CDR2 are LNHDA and SQIVND (reference sequence). This CDR3 has 16 residues. The CDR3 spells CASSIGQQEYNQPQHF. The DNA of the CDR3 is TGTGCCAGTAGTATAGGCCAACAGGAATACAATCAGCCCCAGCATTTT.

The DNA for the CDR3 is TGTGCCAGCAGTACTGACCATCTCGGGGGCTACACCTTC. It yields the protein CASSTDHLGGYTF. The chain combines TRBV6-1 with TRBJ1-2; D unresolved. The V and J ends lost 5 bases and 8 bases respectively, with 15 bases between them. Per germline, CDR1 MNHNS and CDR2 SASEGT. This CDR3 comprises 13 residues.

This chain joins TRBV5-1 and TRBJ2-1; the D gene is possibly TRBD2 (5 bases). Looked up from germline, CDR1 is SGHRS and CDR2 is YFSETQ. This CDR3 contains 12 residues. V shed 5 bases and J shed 7 bases, with 10 bases lying between them. In DNA form, the CDR3 reads TGCGCCAGCAGATTTGTAGCGAATGAGCAGTTCTTC. This codes for CASRFVANEQFF.

This clone has more than one count but fewer than ten. The V call is TRBV27, the J call TRBJ2-5; D is perhaps TRBD2 (5 bases). Germline loops: CDR1 MNHEY, CDR2 SMNVEV (reference sequence). The CDR3 is 13 amino acids. Trimming removed 3 bases at V and 4 bases at J, with 9 bases between. The CDR3 protein is CASSFSRVETQYF. In nucleotides, the CDR3 is TGTGCCAGCAGTTTTTCGAGGGTAGAGACCCAGTACTTC.

The chain uses TRBV7-7 and TRBJ2-5; tentative D call: TRBD1 (5 bases). The ends were cut back, 5 bases at V and 2 bases at J, with 9 bases in the middle. Germline V gene data show CDR1 as SSHAT and CDR2 as FNYEAQ (reference sequence). The CDR3 spans 13 residues. Here the CDR3 DNA reads TGTGCCAGCAGCCAAGACAGACAAGAGACCCAGTACTTC. It yields the protein CASSQDRQETQYF.

This clone was seen only a few times. Here the CDR3 DNA reads TGTGCCAGTAGTATGAGTGCATCCACTGAAGCTTTCTTT. Encoded protein: CASSMSASTEAFF. The rearrangement joins TRBV19 to TRBJ1-1; D not resolved. V was clipped by 3 bases and J by 4 bases, with 9 bases between them. The germline V gene encodes CDR1 LNHDA and CDR2 SQIVND (reference sequence). The CDR3 extends over 13 amino acids.

This clone has more than one count but fewer than ten. The CDR3 spells CAWSLQGSGGYTF. In DNA, the CDR3 is TGTGCCTGGTCCTTACAGGGGTCGGGTGGCTACACCTTC. This sequence joins TRBV30 and TRBJ1-2; 7 nucleotides align to TRBD1. The CDR3 spans 13 residues. Per germline, CDR1 GTSNPN and CDR2 SVGIG (reference sequence). The V segment lost 5 bases and the J segment 7 bases; nucleotides outside the gene matches: 10.

The chain joins TRBV5-4 to TRBJ1-1, with D maybe TRBD1 (5 bases). CDR1 and CDR2 (germline): SGHNT, YYREEE (reference sequence). V was shortened by 8 bases and J by 4 bases, with 15 bases between the two germline ends. CDR3 size: 13 residues. This CDR3 is CASTRGGVTEAFF. CDR3 DNA sequence: TGTGCCAGTACGCGAGGAGGGGTCACTGAAGCTTTCTTT.